The subject of this entry is one TCR beta chain. Its binding antigen is unknown. The input lacks base qualities; no much larger clone sits a single base away. This specimen comes from a study of blood T cell dynamics during melanoma immunotherapy (dated by TCRdb to the early 2020s). About the full investigation: The patients had metastatic melanoma and were given first-line pembrolizumab or nivolumab plus ipilimumab as standard of care in the United Kingdom. To find early correlates of response, peripheral T cell receptor repertoires were profiled in metastatic melanoma patients before and after one cycle of checkpoint inhibitor therapy. The training cohort was made up of consecutive patients, while a further independent group of patients from the same centre was pooled to form an external validation set. General conclusions and limits of the study: A bifurcated reorganization of the PBMC repertoire at W3, with increased clonality or increased diversity, was observed in patients who later achieved disease control, unlike in progressors. The study was unable to establish whether the T cell clones driving the repertoire changes were melanoma-specific or instead reflected general immune activation. The relatively small sample size was acknowledged as potentially limiting generalization of the results.

A fixed 350 ng of DNA was loaded for every bulk PBMC sample. The immunoSEQ TCRb Assay kit was used according to manufacturer instructions to amplify TCR beta CDR3 sequences from genomic DNA. The KAPA Library Quantification Kit for Illumina platforms was used to quantify pooled libraries by qPCR. Sequencing of the pooled libraries was done on an Illumina NextSeq 500, with clustering at roughly 0.55-1.1 pM. From the authors' description of their analysis: Analysis of the TCR data relied on immunoSEQ ANALYZER and the R LymphoSeq package. A rearrangement efficiency score was calculated as productive divided by the sum of productive and non-productive CDR3 sequences. Clonality was assessed using the Gini coefficient and diversity using the Renyi index at alpha=1, with pairwise comparisons between timepoints within each patient. Clonal relatedness, based on an edit distance of 3, and repertoire similarity, based on the Bhattacharyya coefficient, were both computed in LymphoSeq. Linear discriminant analysis on week-3 changes in clonality and diversity was built with the R MASS and caret packages to classify response. TCRdb took this table from immuneACCESS and kept in-frame rearrangements with V and J called. Such tables lack part of the clones; where checked against another copy, unresolved V genes explain under half of the gap, and the rest is unexplained. Clone size and the V and J calls come from that table; the DNA yielded D and trimming. For this sample there are 25,000 to 35,000 clones; over 80% appear just once. About 9.3% of the sample rests with the top ten.

Including the terminal cysteine and phenylalanine, the CDR3 comprises 17 residues. CDR3 DNA is the only sequence kept; it has 51 bases, read in frame from the first base. CDR1 PRHDT and CDR2 FYEKMQ were looked up in the germline V gene (reference sequence). Trimming takes 3 bases off V and 8 bases off J; junction bases not matched to a gene: 15. The sample's time point label is to be understood as: week 3, after first cycle of checkpoint inhibitor. Blood samples were taken before treatment (T0) and at week 3 (W3), following the first cycle of checkpoint blockade. Except for a couple of patients with rapid clinical progression, response was assessed 12 weeks after the first infusion by RECIST 1.1; disease control meant complete response, partial response or stable disease. Any patient who had received prior systemic cancer treatment, was on concomitant immunosuppressant therapy or had synchronous other active malignancies was excluded. TCR beta was sequenced in both bulk PBMC and plasma cell-free DNA in order to track circulating cells as well as T cell turnover. Lymphoprep and SepMate tubes were used to isolate PBMC from blood, and red cell lysis was then performed. QIAamp DNA Blood Mini kits were used to extract DNA from PBMC and from sorted T cell subsets.

The V gene is TRBV13 and the J gene is TRBJ2-1, and TRBD2 aligns with 8 junction nucleotides. The sample consisted of blood, taken from a patient treated with checkpoint blockade. The sequence was obtained from a human donor with melanoma. CDR3 protein: CASSFPLATGGRDEQFF. The nucleotide sequence reads TGTGCCAGCAGCTTTCCACTAGCGACGGGAGGGCGAGATGAGCAGTTCTTC.